Listed here are 12 T cell receptor beta chains from one sample, sequenced in a study of blood T cell repertoires in COVID-19. Measured with immunoSEQ multiplex PCR; TCRdb has only the in-frame clones, and not every one. The top ten clones hold about 7.8% of a sample with about 83,000 clones, more than 75% of them seen once. The sample taken for sequencing was peripheral blood. These receptors all come from a man older than 75 with active or convalescent COVID-19.

This clone was counted only a few times. The CDR3 DNA reads as TGCGCCAGCAGCCCGGACGGGGGGCAGGGCTATGGCTACACCTTC. Translated: CASSPDGGQGYGYTF. The chain has TRBV5-1 and TRBJ1-2, with D possibly TRBD1 on 6 matching bases. Trimming stripped 4 bases from V and 4 bases from J, with 17 bases between. Germline loops: CDR1 SGHRS, CDR2 YFSETQ. This CDR3 has 15 residues.

V and J are TRBV6-4 and TRBJ1-1; 8 nucleotides align to TRBD1. Germline V gives CDR1 MRHNA, CDR2 SNTAGT. The CDR3 contains 14 residues. Trimming took 8 bases from V and 4 from J; bases not matched to a gene: 9. CDR3 protein: CASGRTGLGTEAFF. Written as DNA, the CDR3 is TGTGCCAGCGGACGGACAGGGTTGGGCACTGAAGCTTTCTTT.

The chain has TRBV10-2 and TRBJ2-6; D gene ambiguous. The CDR3 has 14 amino acids. In germline, CDR1 is WSHSY, CDR2 SAAADI. The germline V and J ends were trimmed by 7 bases and 0 bases, with 7 bases remaining between them. The CDR3 DNA reads TGCGCCAGCACTCCTTCCTCTGGGGCCAACGTCCTGACTTTC. Amino acid sequence: CASTPSSGANVLTF.

This CDR3 reads CASERDGQGKETQYF. The CDR3 DNA reads TGCGCCAGCGAGCGGGACGGACAGGGTAAAGAGACCCAGTACTTC. The J gene is TRBJ2-5, the V gene TRBV5-1; D is perhaps TRBD1 (8 bases). V was trimmed by 7 bases and J by 3 bases, leaving 19 bases between them. Germline assignment: CDR1 SGHRS and CDR2 YFSETQ. CDR3 length equals 15 residues.

The V call is TRBV6-6, the J call TRBJ2-1; D is ambiguous. The CDR3 spans 16 residues. V lost 7 bases to trimming and J lost 2 bases, with 18 bases between them. Germline V lookup: CDR1 MNHNY, CDR2 SVGAGI (reference sequence). The CDR3 region has the DNA TGTGCCAGCAACTCCCGTGGCGGAGCTACCTACAATGAGCAGTTCTTC. This codes for CASNSRGGATYNEQFF.

V usage is TRBV15 and J usage is TRBJ1-1, with 9 bases fitting TRBD1. This CDR3 is 13 amino acids long. V was clipped by 2 bases and J by 7 bases; unmatched bases: 2. From germline, CDR1 is LNHNV and CDR2 YYDKDF (reference sequence). DNA of the CDR3: TGTGCCACCAGCAGAAGGGACAGGGATGAAGCTTTCTTT. This codes for CATSRRDRDEAFF.

The chain recombines TRBV5-1 with TRBJ2-5, with a tentative D call TRBD2 (5 bases). Germline lookup yields CDR1 SGHRS and CDR2 YFSETQ. This CDR3 is 14 amino acids long. V was trimmed by 3 bases and J by 7 bases, leaving 16 bases between them. The CDR3 bases are TGCGCCAGCAGCTCCCCCGGACCACGGGGGACCCAGTACTTC. Its translation is CASSSPGPRGTQYF.

This clone is classed as medium-sized. V is TRBV29-1 and J is TRBJ2-1, with 7 bases fitting TRBD2. CDR3 size: 14 residues. Germline CDR1 reads SQVTM; CDR2 reads ANQGSEA. Trimming took 6 bases from V and 4 from J; bases not matched to a gene: 9. This CDR3 reads CSVSGGSTYNEQFF. The CDR3 nucleotides are TGCAGCGTCTCCGGCGGGAGTACGTACAATGAGCAGTTCTTC.

This sequence joins TRBV19 and TRBJ1-5; 8 bases match TRBD1. Looked up from germline, CDR1 is LNHDA and CDR2 is SQIVND (reference sequence). V dropped 6 bases and J dropped 6; count of bases not matched to a gene: 22. The CDR3 runs to 19 residues. CDR3 sequence: CASRRLRTGPNAGGQPQHF. The CDR3 region has the DNA TGTGCCAGTAGGAGACTACGGACAGGGCCTAACGCGGGTGGTCAGCCCCAGCATTTT.

V and J are TRBV6-1 and TRBJ1-2; D perhaps matches TRBD1 (6 bases). Germline lookup yields CDR1 MNHNS and CDR2 SASEGT. V shed 3 bases and J shed 7 bases, with 12 bases lying between them. The CDR3 contains 13 residues. CDR3 in amino acids: CASSEGGPTGYTF. In DNA, the CDR3 is TGTGCCAGCAGTGAGGGGGGGCCGACTGGCTACACCTTC.

This chain connects TRBV5-1 to TRBJ1-1, with TRBD1 matching over 12 bases. The CDR3 has 15 residues. J lost 4 bases, V lost 4 bases, and 5 bases had no gene match. From germline, CDR1 is SGHRS and CDR2 YFSETQ. CDR3 bases: TGCGCCAGCAGCCCGGGACAGGGGGCGTTCACTGAAGCTTTCTTT. Translated: CASSPGQGAFTEAFF.

The chain couples TRBV19 to TRBJ1-1; 8 bases line up with TRBD1. After removal of 10 bases from V and 7 bases from J, the junction contained 11 bases not matched to a gene. Germline assignment: CDR1 LNHDA and CDR2 SQIVND (reference sequence). The CDR3 has 13 residues. The DNA for the CDR3 is TGTGCCACGCAGGGACAGGCTTTGATTGAAGCTTTCTTT. The encoded protein is CATQGQALIEAFF.